This T cell receptor beta chain was documented in a study of OX40 agonist ivuxolimab in advanced cancers. Study-level background: Ivuxolimab, an antibody that agonizes OX40 (CD134), was administered to the patients.

Profiling relied on immunoSEQ multiplex PCR, and the TCRdb table lists in-frame clones only, not all of them. The table shows some 63,000 clones, with roughly 84% occurring only once. Patients with autoimmune history or systemic immunosuppression were excluded. The CDR3 is 9 residues long. The V gene's germline CDR1 is SGHDT and CDR2 YYEEEE. V dropped 4 bases and J dropped 14 bases, with 4 bases sitting between them. The chain combines TRBV5-6 with TRBJ1-6; D unclear. The source was CD4+ or CD8+ T cells sorted from blood, collected in a trial of the OX40 agonist ivuxolimab. The receptor was isolated from an adult with an advanced solid tumor such as melanoma, head and neck, liver or kidney cancer. The CDR3 sequence: CASSPTLHF. CDR3 nucleotide sequence: TGTGCCAGCAGCCCCACCCTCCACTTT.